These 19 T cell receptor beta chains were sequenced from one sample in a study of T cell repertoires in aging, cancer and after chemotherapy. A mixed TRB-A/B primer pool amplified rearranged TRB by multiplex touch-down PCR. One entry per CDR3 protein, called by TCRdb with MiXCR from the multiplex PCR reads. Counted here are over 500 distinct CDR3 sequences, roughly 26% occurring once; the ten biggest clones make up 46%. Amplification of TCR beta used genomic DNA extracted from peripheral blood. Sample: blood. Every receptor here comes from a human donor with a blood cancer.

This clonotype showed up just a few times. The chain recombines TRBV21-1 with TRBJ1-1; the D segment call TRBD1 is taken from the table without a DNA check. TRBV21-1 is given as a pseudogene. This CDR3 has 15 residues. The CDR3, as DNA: TGTGCCAGCAGCAAAGGAAGGGGGCATTGGCCCGAAGCTTTCTTT. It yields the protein CASSKGRGHWPEAFF.

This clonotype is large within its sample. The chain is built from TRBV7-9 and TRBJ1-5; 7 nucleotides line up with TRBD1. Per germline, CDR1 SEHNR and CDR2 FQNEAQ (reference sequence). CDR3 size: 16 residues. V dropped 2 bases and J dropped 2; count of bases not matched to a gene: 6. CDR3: CASSLYRGGRNQPQHF. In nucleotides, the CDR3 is TGTGCCAGCAGCTTATACAGGGGCGGGCGCAATCAGCCCCAGCATTTT.

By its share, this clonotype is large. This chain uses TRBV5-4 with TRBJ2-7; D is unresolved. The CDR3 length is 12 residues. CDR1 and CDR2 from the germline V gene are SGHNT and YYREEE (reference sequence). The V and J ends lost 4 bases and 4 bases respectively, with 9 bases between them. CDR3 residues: CASSLTGYEQYF. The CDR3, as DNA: TGTGCCAGCAGCCTCACTGGGTACGAGCAGTACTTC.

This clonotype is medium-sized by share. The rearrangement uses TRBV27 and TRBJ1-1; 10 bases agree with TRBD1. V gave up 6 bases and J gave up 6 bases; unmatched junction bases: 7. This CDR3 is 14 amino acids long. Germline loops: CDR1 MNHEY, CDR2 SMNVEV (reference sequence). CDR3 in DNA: TGTGCCAGCAGGGGGGACAGGGGTCTGTCTGAAGCTTTCTTT. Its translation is CASRGDRGLSEAFF.

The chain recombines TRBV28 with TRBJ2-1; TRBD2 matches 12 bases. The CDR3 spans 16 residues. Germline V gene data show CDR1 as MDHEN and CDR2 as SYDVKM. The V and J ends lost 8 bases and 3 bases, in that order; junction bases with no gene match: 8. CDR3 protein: CASGLAGGGSYNEQFF. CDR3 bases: TGTGCCAGCGGGCTAGCGGGGGGGGGCAGCTACAATGAGCAGTTCTTC.

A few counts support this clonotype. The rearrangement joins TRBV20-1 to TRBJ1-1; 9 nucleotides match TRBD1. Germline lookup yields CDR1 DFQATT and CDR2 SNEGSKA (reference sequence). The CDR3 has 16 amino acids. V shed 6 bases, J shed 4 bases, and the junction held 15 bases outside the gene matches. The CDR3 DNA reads TGCAGTGCAAAAAAGACCGGGACAGGGTTGACCACTGAAGCTTTCTTT. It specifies CSAKKTGTGLTTEAFF.

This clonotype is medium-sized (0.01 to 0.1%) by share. The CDR3 loop is CASSVGTGKLVSQYF. The DNA of the CDR3 is TGTGCCAGCAGCGTCGGGACAGGCAAACTAGTGTCCCAGTACTTC. The chain has TRBV5-5 and TRBJ2-5; 8 positions match TRBD1. The junction had 14 bases not matched to a gene; V was cut back by 4 bases and J by 9 bases. Looked up from germline, CDR1 is SGHKS and CDR2 is YYEKEE (reference sequence). The CDR3 is 15 amino acids.

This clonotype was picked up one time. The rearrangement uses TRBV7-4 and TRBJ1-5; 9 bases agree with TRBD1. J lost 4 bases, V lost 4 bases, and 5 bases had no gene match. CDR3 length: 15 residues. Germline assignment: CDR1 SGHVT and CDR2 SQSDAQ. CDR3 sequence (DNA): TGTGCCAGCAGCTCGGGACAGGGCCTGAATCAGCCCCAGCATTTT. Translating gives CASSSGQGLNQPQHF.

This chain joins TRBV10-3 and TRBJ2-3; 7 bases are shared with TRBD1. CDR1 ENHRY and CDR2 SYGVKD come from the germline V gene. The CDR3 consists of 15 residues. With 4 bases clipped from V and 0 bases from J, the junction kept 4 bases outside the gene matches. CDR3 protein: CAISAGTASTDTQYF. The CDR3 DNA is TGTGCCATCAGTGCCGGGACAGCTAGCACAGATACGCAGTATTTT.

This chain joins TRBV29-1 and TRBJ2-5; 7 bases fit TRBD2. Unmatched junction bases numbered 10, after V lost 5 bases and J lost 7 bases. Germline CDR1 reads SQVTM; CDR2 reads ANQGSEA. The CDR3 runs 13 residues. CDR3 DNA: TGCAGCGTTTGGTTGGGGGGGAGGGTGACCCAGTACTTC. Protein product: CSVWLGGRVTQYF.

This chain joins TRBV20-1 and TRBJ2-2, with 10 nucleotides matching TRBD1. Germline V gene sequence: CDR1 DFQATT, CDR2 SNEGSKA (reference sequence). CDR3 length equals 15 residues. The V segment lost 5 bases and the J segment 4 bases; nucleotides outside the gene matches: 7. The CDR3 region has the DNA TGCAGTGCTGAGCGGGACAGGGGAGGCACCGGGGAGCTGTTTTTT. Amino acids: CSAERDRGGTGELFF.

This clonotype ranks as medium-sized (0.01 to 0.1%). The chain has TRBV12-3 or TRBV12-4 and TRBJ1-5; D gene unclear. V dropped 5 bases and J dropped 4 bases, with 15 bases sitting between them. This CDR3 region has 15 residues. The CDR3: CASSPEGRVNQPQHF. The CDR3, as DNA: TGTGCCAGCAGTCCCGAGGGAAGGGTAAATCAGCCCCAGCATTTT.

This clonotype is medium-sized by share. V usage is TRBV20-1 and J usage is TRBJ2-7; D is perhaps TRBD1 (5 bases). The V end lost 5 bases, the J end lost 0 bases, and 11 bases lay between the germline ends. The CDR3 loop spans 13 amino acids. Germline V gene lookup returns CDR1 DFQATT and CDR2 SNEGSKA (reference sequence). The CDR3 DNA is TGCAGTGCTTCGGACACCTACTCCTACGAGCAGTACTTC. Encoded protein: CSASDTYSYEQYF.

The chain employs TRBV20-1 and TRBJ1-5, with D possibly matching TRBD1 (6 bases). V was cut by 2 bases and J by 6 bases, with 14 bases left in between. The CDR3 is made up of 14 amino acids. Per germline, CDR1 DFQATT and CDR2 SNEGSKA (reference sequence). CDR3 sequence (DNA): TGCAGTGCTAGAACAGGGTTCCGCAGTCAGCCCCAGCATTTT. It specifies CSARTGFRSQPQHF.

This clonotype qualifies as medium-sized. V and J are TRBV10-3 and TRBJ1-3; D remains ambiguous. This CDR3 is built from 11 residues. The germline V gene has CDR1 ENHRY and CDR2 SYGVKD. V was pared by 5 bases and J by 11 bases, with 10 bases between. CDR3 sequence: CAISPPGPIYF. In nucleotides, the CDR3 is TGTGCCATCAGTCCTCCGGGCCCCATATATTTT.

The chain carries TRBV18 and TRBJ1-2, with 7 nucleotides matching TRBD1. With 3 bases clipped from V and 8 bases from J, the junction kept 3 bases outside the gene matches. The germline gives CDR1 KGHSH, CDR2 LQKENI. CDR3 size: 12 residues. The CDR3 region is CASSPTGQGYTF. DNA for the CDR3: TGTGCCAGCTCACCGACAGGGCAGGGCTACACCTTC. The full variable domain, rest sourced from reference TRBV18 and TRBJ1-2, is NAGVMQNPRHLVRRRGQEARLRCSPMKGHSHVYWYRQLPEEGLKFMVYLQKENIIDESGMPKERFSAEFPKEGPSILRIQQVVRGDSAAYFCASSPTGQGYTFGSGTRLTVV.

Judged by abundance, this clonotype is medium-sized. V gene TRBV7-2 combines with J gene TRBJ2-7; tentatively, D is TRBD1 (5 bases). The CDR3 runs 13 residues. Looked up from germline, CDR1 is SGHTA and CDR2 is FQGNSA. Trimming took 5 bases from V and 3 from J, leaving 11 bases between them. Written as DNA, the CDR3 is TGTGCCAGCAGCGCCATCGACAGCTACGAGCAGTACTTC. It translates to CASSAIDSYEQYF.

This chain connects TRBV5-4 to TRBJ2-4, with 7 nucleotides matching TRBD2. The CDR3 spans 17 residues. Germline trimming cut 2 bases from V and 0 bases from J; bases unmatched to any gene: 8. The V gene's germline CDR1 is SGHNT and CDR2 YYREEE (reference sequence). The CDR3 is CASSFGGGSIAKNIQYF. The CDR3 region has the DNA TGTGCCAGCAGCTTTGGCGGGGGTTCCATAGCCAAAAACATTCAGTACTTC.

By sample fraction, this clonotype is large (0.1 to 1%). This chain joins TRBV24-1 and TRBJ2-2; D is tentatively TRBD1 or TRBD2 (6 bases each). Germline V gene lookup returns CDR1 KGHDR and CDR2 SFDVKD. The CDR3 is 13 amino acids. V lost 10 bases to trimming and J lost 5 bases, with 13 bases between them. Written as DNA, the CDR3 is TGTGCCACTGGGGGGCAGGAAACCGGGGAGCTGTTTTTT. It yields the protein CATGGQETGELFF.